This passage covers 32 T cell receptor beta chains from one sample sequenced in a study of CD8 T cells in ankylosing spondylitis. TCRdb reprocessed the 5' RACE reads via MiXCR and lists one record per CDR3 protein. The repertoire holds approximately 210,000 distinct CDR3 sequences, with roughly 13% as singletons. The sequenced sample was blood, either unsorted or a sorted T cell fraction (not recorded which). The receptors here all came from a male donor with ankylosing spondylitis or in good health (not recorded which).

This chain links TRBV7-6 with TRBJ1-1; 7 bases fit TRBD1. Germline V gene lookup returns CDR1 SGHVS and CDR2 FNYEAQ. The V gene end was trimmed by 1 base and the J gene end by 2 bases; junction bases not matched to a gene: 4. This CDR3 is 15 amino acids long. CDR3 sequence reads: CASSLDQGENTEAFF. CDR3 DNA: TGTGCCAGCAGCTTAGATCAGGGGGAAAACACTGAAGCTTTCTTT. Supplemented by reference TRBV7-6 and TRBJ1-1, the full variable domain reads GAGVSQSPRYKVTKRGQDVALRCDPISGHVSLYWYRQALGQGPEFLTYFNYEAQQDKSGLPNDRFSAERPEGSISTLTIQRTEQRDSAMYRCASSLDQGENTEAFFGQGTRLTVV.

This clonotype is medium-sized by share. The chain couples TRBV9 to TRBJ1-4; D not resolved. The germline V gene has CDR1 SGDLS and CDR2 YYNGEE. The CDR3 sequence is 17 residues long. With 0 bases removed from V and 5 bases from J, the gap between germline ends came to 17 bases. The CDR3 here is CASSVGLPRPVNEKLFF. CDR3 nucleotides: TGTGCCAGCAGCGTAGGACTTCCGAGACCGGTAAATGAAAAACTGTTTTTT.

Only a few counts were recorded for this clonotype. The rearrangement uses TRBV5-1 and TRBJ1-2; maybe TRBD1 (6 bases). V was clipped by 5 bases and J by 1 base, with 15 bases between them. The CDR3 extends over 15 amino acids. CDR1 is SGHRS and CDR2 is YFSETQ in the germline V gene. The CDR3 protein is CASRWQGQDNYGYTF. In DNA form, the CDR3 reads TGCGCCAGCAGGTGGCAGGGGCAAGATAACTATGGCTACACCTTC.

This clonotype was recorded many times. V is TRBV20-1 and J is TRBJ2-7, with D perhaps matching TRBD1 or TRBD2 (6 bases each). Germline V gives CDR1 DFQATT, CDR2 SNEGSKA (reference sequence). With 0 bases removed from V and 3 bases from J, the gap between germline ends came to 12 bases. This CDR3 has 14 amino acids. The CDR3 loop reads CSARDTGRSYEQYF. CDR3 nucleotides: TGCAGTGCTAGAGATACAGGGAGGAGCTACGAGCAGTACTTC.

This sequence joins TRBV11-2 and TRBJ2-7; D remains ambiguous. Trimming shortened V by 5 bases and J by 2 bases, and 10 bases separated the two germline ends. CDR3 length: 13 residues. In germline, CDR1 is SGHAT, CDR2 FQNNGV. The CDR3 region has the DNA TGTGCCAGCAGCATGCCTGGGACCTACGAGCAGTACTTC. Translating gives CASSMPGTYEQYF.

This CDR3 reads CASRLGGENYGYTF. Here the CDR3 DNA reads TGTGCCAGCAGGTTGGGAGGGGAGAACTATGGCTACACCTTC. The rearrangement uses TRBV2 and TRBJ1-2; possible D gene TRBD1, 5 bases. This CDR3 comprises 14 residues. Trimming pared 6 bases from V and 2 bases from J, leaving 13 bases between. CDR1 and CDR2 (germline): SNHLY, FYNNEI.

This sequence joins TRBV11-2 and TRBJ1-5, with D maybe TRBD1 (6 bases). Germline loops: CDR1 SGHAT, CDR2 FQNNGV. This CDR3 region has 17 residues. Trimming shortened V by 0 bases and J by 4 bases, and 16 bases separated the two germline ends. The CDR3 DNA follows: TGTGCCAGCAGCTTAGAAAGAAGGGGGTTACTTAATCAGCCCCAGCATTTT. This codes for CASSLERRGLLNQPQHF.

This clonotype was seen a few times. This chain links TRBV6-4 with TRBJ2-1; TRBD2 agrees at 8 bases. With 2 bases clipped from V and 0 bases from J, the junction kept 0 bases outside the gene matches. The germline CDR1 and CDR2 sequences are MRHNA and SNTAGT. This CDR3 comprises 15 residues. The CDR3 DNA follows: TGTGCCAGCAGTGACGGGACTAGCTCCTACAATGAGCAGTTCTTC. The encoded protein is CASSDGTSSYNEQFF.

Ten or more counts support this clonotype. V is TRBV29-1 and J is TRBJ2-3; D gene unclear. This CDR3 contains 14 residues. The germline V gene encodes CDR1 SQVTM and CDR2 ANQGSEA. V was shortened by 1 base and J by 3 bases, with 11 bases between the two germline ends. The CDR3 DNA reads as TGCAGCGTTGAAGGGCAGAAAAGTACAGATACGCAGTATTTT. Translated, it gives CSVEGQKSTDTQYF.

The V call is TRBV25-1, the J call TRBJ1-4, with D unclear. In germline, CDR1 is MGHDK, CDR2 SYGVNS. CDR3 size: 15 residues. Between the trimmed V and J ends, which lost 4 bases and 3 bases, there was a span of 12 bases. Written as DNA, the CDR3 is TGTGCCAGCAGTGGGCCGCGTATCGCTAATGAAAAACTGTTTTTT. It codes for CASSGPRIANEKLFF.

The table lists this clonotype with many counts. The V gene is TRBV12-3 or TRBV12-4, the J gene TRBJ1-2, with 9 bases matching TRBD1. Trimming at V came to 5 bases and at J to 4 bases, leaving 2 bases not matched to a gene. This CDR3 is 13 amino acids long. CDR3: CASSLTGGYGYTF. The CDR3, as DNA: TGTGCCAGCAGTCTGACAGGGGGCTATGGCTACACCTTC.

V and J are TRBV5-1 and TRBJ1-4; D may be TRBD1 (6 bases). CDR1 SGHRS and CDR2 YFSETQ come from the germline V gene. CDR3 length: 14 amino acids. V was cut by 2 bases and J by 8 bases, with 13 bases left in between. CDR3 nucleotides: TGCGCCAGCAGCTTAACAGGGTATGGAGAAAAACTGTTTTTT. Translation gives CASSLTGYGEKLFF.

This clonotype was found a few times. The chain is built from TRBV27 and TRBJ2-3; TRBD1 aligns across 7 bases. Trimming cost V 4 bases and J 0 bases; bases outside gene matches: 4. The CDR3 loop spans 15 amino acids. In germline, CDR1 is MNHEY, CDR2 SMNVEV (reference sequence). The CDR3 loop is CASSWGQPSTDTQYF. CDR3 DNA sequence: TGTGCCAGCAGTTGGGGACAGCCTAGCACAGATACGCAGTATTTT.

The sample holds many counts of this clonotype. The chain is built from TRBV7-9 and TRBJ1-2; D is possibly TRBD1 (6 bases). Between the trimmed V and J ends, which lost 4 bases and 7 bases, there was a span of 16 bases. The length of the CDR3 is 14 residues. The germline V gene encodes CDR1 SEHNR and CDR2 FQNEAQ (reference sequence). The CDR3 loop is CASSSSTGLGGYTF. DNA of the CDR3: TGTGCCAGCAGCTCCAGTACAGGGTTGGGTGGCTACACCTTC.

The CDR3 loop reads CSARDVGPINEKLFF. For the CDR3, the DNA is TGCAGTGCTAGAGATGTGGGACCGATTAATGAAAAACTGTTTTTT. The rearrangement joins TRBV20-1 to TRBJ1-4; weak D call: TRBD1 (5 bases). Looked up from germline, CDR1 is DFQATT and CDR2 is SNEGSKA (reference sequence). Trimming took 0 bases from V and 4 from J, leaving 12 bases between them. The CDR3 extends over 15 amino acids.

The V call is TRBV7-8, the J call TRBJ2-7, with unresolved D. The CDR3 has 15 amino acids. The germline CDR1 and CDR2 sequences are SGHVS and FQNEAQ. V was shortened by 5 bases and J by 2 bases, with 16 bases between the two germline ends. The CDR3: CASSPGPTPTYEQYF. The CDR3 coding sequence is TGTGCCAGCAGCCCAGGACCGACACCGACCTACGAGCAGTACTTC.

The chain recombines TRBV7-2 with TRBJ2-7, with D hard to call. CDR1 SGHTA and CDR2 FQGNSA come from the germline V gene. The V end was cut by 5 bases, the J end by 5 bases, with 10 bases between. This CDR3 is built from 12 residues. The DNA for the CDR3 is TGTGCCAGCAGCCCACCAGCGAACGAGCAGTACTTC. It specifies CASSPPANEQYF.

The rearrangement uses TRBV5-1 and TRBJ2-7; maybe TRBD1 (6 bases). This CDR3 region has 14 residues. The germline gives CDR1 SGHRS, CDR2 YFSETQ. V gave up 0 bases and J gave up 5 bases, with 12 bases separating them. The CDR3 spells CASSLVGGVDEQYF. DNA for the CDR3: TGCGCCAGCAGCTTGGTAGGGGGAGTGGACGAGCAGTACTTC.

This rearrangement joins TRBV4-2 to TRBJ2-1; D possibly uses TRBD1 or TRBD2 (5 bases each). There are 14 residues in the CDR3. V was pared by 1 base and J by 6 bases, with 10 bases between. Germline V gene sequence: CDR1 LGHNA, CDR2 YNFKEQ. The CDR3 DNA follows: TGTGCCAGCAGCCAAGGGGGGACCTTCAATGAGCAGTTCTTC. Residues: CASSQGGTFNEQFF.

The rearrangement joins TRBV4-1 to TRBJ1-1; D possibly corresponds to TRBD1 (6 bases). Germline-derived CDR1 and CDR2 are MGHRA and YSYEKL. With 4 bases removed from V and 1 base from J, the gap between germline ends came to 13 bases. The CDR3 runs 15 residues. CDR3 protein: CASSPQGHPNTEAFF. Written as DNA, the CDR3 is TGCGCCAGCAGCCCACAGGGCCACCCGAACACTGAAGCTTTCTTT.

This clonotype was seen more than once but under ten times. The CDR3 nucleotides read TGTGCCAGCAGTTACAGGGGAAAGAACACTGAAGCTTTCTTT. It codes for CASSYRGKNTEAFF. The chain employs TRBV27 and TRBJ1-1; TRBD1 agrees at 7 bases. The CDR3 runs 14 residues. The J segment lost 1 base and the V segment lost 4 bases, leaving 3 bases of the junction unmatched. Germline V CDR1 and CDR2: MNHEY, SMNVEV (reference sequence).

This clonotype appeared a few times. The chain employs TRBV7-9 and TRBJ2-3; 11 bases agree with TRBD2. CDR3 length: 16 residues. The J segment lost 6 bases and the V segment lost 2 bases, leaving 7 bases of the junction unmatched. From germline, CDR1 is SEHNR and CDR2 FQNEAQ (reference sequence). The CDR3 sequence is CASSLSALAGGDTQYF. CDR3 sequence (DNA): TGTGCCAGCAGCTTATCGGCGCTAGCGGGAGGTGATACGCAGTATTTT.

The rearrangement uses TRBV12-3 or TRBV12-4 and TRBJ2-1; D remains ambiguous. Trimming shortened V by 2 bases and J by 11 bases, and 7 bases separated the two germline ends. The CDR3 is made up of 11 amino acids. The CDR3 here is CASSLSTQQFF. The CDR3 DNA sequence: TGTGCCAGCAGTTTATCGACTCAGCAGTTCTTC.

The chain couples TRBV4-2 to TRBJ2-1; 13 bases line up with TRBD2. J was trimmed by 7 bases and V by 4 bases; bases with no gene match: 16. The length of the CDR3 is 19 residues. CDR1 and CDR2 from the germline V gene are LGHNA and YNFKEQ. The CDR3: CASSPVPDTGTSGENEQFF. The CDR3 DNA follows: TGTGCCAGCAGCCCCGTCCCCGATACCGGGACTAGCGGGGAGAATGAGCAGTTCTTC.

The V gene is TRBV7-2, the J gene TRBJ2-5; maybe TRBD1 (6 bases). CDR3 length equals 15 residues. The V end was cut by 6 bases, the J end by 3 bases, with 17 bases between. Germline-derived CDR1 and CDR2 are SGHTA and FQGNSA. As DNA, the CDR3 is TGTGCCAGCAGTCGGCAGGGGCTCATCAAAGAGACCCAGTACTTC. Translating gives CASSRQGLIKETQYF.

This clonotype occurred a few times. The rearrangement joins TRBV20-1 to TRBJ1-3; no clear D gene. The ends were cut back, 6 bases at V and 0 bases at J, with 12 bases in the middle. The CDR3 is 14 amino acids. Germline V gene data show CDR1 as DFQATT and CDR2 as SNEGSKA (reference sequence). CDR3 sequence: CSARRGASGNTIYF. CDR3 coding DNA: TGCAGTGCCCGGCGGGGAGCCTCTGGAAACACCATATATTTT.

This clonotype was counted between two and nine times. This chain connects TRBV2 to TRBJ2-1, with no clear D. Per germline, CDR1 SNHLY and CDR2 FYNNEI. The CDR3 sequence is 10 residues long. The V and J ends lost 4 bases and 10 bases respectively, with 5 bases between them. Written as DNA, the CDR3 is TGTGCCAGCAGTGGGCCAGAGCAGTTCTTC. It codes for CASSGPEQFF.

CDR3 in amino acids: CASSDVSYSGNTIYF. The CDR3 DNA reads TGTGCCAGCAGTGATGTGAGTTACTCTGGAAACACCATATATTTT. The rearrangement joins TRBV2 to TRBJ1-3; the D is unclear. The CDR3 runs to 15 residues. Trimming took off 3 bases at V and 0 bases at J, with 9 bases between the two ends. Germline CDR1 SNHLY, CDR2 FYNNEI.

This chain joins TRBV6-1 and TRBJ1-1; D not resolved. Deletions cut 2 bases from V and 8 bases from J, with 6 bases between. Germline V lookup: CDR1 MNHNS, CDR2 SASEGT. There are 11 residues in the CDR3. The CDR3: CASSEMSEAFF. The CDR3 DNA follows: TGTGCCAGCAGTGAAATGTCAGAAGCTTTCTTT.

This clonotype was seen once. The rearrangement uses TRBV30 and TRBJ2-7; no clear D. Trimming shortened V by 0 bases and J by 4 bases, and 13 bases separated the two germline ends. This CDR3 region has 14 residues. Germline V lookup: CDR1 GTSNPN, CDR2 SVGIG (reference sequence). The CDR3 region has the DNA TGTGCCTGGAGTGTAGGTCAGATTCTTTACGAGCAGTACTTC. It encodes CAWSVGQILYEQYF.

The chain combines TRBV27 with TRBJ1-6, with TRBD1 as a possible D gene (6 bases). V was cut by 0 bases and J by 3 bases, with 9 bases left in between. The CDR3 has 16 residues. Germline CDR1 and CDR2: MNHEY and SMNVEV (reference sequence). The CDR3 region has the DNA TGTGCCAGCAGTTTATCGGGCAGGGGCTATAATTCACCCCTCCACTTT. Translation gives CASSLSGRGYNSPLHF.

The V and J genes are TRBV7-9 and TRBJ1-1, with unresolved D. Germline V lookup: CDR1 SEHNR, CDR2 FQNEAQ (reference sequence). V shed 5 bases and J shed 5 bases, with 9 bases lying between them. CDR3 length: 12 amino acids. For the CDR3, the DNA is TGTGCCAGCAGCCCCAAGCAGACTGAAGCTTTCTTT. Translation: CASSPKQTEAFF.